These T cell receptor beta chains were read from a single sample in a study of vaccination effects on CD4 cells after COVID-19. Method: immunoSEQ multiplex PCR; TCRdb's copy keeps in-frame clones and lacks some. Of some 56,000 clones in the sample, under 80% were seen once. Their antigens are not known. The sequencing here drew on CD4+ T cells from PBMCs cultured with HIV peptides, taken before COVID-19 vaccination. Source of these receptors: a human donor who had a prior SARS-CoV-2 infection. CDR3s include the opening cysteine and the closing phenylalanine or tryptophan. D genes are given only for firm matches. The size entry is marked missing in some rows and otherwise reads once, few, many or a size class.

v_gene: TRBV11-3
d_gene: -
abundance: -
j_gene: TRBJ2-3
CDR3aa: CASSPQRATDTQYF
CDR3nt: TGTGCCAGCAGCCCGCAAAGAGCGACAGATACGCAGTATTTT

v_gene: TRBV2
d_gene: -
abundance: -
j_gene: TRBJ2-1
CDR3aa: CASSRDVSSYNEQFF
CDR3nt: TGTGCCAGCAGTAGGGACGTGAGCTCCTACAATGAGCAGTTCTTC

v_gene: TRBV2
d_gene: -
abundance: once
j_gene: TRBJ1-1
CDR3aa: CASRSVQMIVNTEAFF
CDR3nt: TGTGCCAGCAGGTCGGTACAGATGATTGTGAACACTGAAGCTTTCTTT

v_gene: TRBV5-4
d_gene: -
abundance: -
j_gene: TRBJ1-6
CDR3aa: CASSLASGFSPLHF
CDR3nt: TGTGCCAGCAGCTTGGCTTCGGGATTTTCGCCCCTCCACTTT

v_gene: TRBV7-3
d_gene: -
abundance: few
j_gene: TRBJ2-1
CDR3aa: CASSRDNYNEQFF
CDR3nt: TGTGCCAGCAGCCGGGACAACTACAATGAGCAGTTCTTC

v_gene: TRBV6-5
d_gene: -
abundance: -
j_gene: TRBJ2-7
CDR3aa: CASRRQAFSYEQYF
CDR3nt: TGTGCCAGCAGGAGACAGGCTTTCTCCTACGAGCAGTACTTC

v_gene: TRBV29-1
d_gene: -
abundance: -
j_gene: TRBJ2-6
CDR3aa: CSPRPGQLSGANVLTF
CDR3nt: TGCAGCCCGAGACCAGGGCAACTCTCTGGGGCCAACGTCCTGACTTTC

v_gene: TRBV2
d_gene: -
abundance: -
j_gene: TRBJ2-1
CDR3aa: CASGRALEQFF
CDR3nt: TGTGCCAGCGGCCGGGCCCTTGAGCAGTTCTTC

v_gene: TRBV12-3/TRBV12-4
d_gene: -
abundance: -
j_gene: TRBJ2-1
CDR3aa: CASSPDNYNEQFF
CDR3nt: TGTGCCAGCAGCCCGGACAACTACAATGAGCAGTTCTTC

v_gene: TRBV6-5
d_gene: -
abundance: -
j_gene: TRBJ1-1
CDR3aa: CASAQYRASEAFF
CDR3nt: TGTGCCAGCGCCCAATACAGGGCAAGTGAAGCTTTCTTT

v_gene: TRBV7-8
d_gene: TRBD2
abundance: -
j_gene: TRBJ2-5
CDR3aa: CASSLRGEWGETQYF
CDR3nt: TGTGCCAGCAGCTTGCGGGGGGAATGGGGAGAGACCCAGTACTTC

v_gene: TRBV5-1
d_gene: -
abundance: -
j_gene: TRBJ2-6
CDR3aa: CASSYESANVLTF
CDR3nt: TGCGCCAGCAGCTACGAGTCGGCCAACGTCCTGACTTTC

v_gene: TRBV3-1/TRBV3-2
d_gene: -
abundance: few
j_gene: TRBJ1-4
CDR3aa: CASSQGWVVINEKLFF
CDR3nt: TGTGCCAGCAGCCAAGGGTGGGTCGTTATAAATGAAAAACTGTTTTTT

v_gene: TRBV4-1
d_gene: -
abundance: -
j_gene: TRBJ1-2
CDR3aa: CASSQAPTANYGYTF
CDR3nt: TGCGCCAGCAGCCAAGCTCCGACAGCTAACTATGGCTACACCTTC

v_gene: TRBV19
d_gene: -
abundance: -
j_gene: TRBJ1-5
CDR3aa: CASSIQSGGQPQHF
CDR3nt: TGTGCCAGTAGTATCCAGTCAGGCGGTCAGCCCCAGCATTTT

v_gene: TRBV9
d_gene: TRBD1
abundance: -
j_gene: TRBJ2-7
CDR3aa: CASSVGPTGVYEQYF
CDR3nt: TGTGCCAGCAGCGTGGGACCGACAGGGGTGTACGAGCAGTACTTC

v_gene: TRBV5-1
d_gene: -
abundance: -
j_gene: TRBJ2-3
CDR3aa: CASSLGGGGRTDTQYF
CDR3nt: TGCGCCAGCAGCTTGGGAGGAGGGGGCCGGACAGATACGCAGTATTTT

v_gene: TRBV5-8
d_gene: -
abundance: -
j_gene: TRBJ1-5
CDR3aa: CASSLIGEGVNQPQHF
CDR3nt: TGTGCCAGCAGCTTGATTGGGGAGGGAGTAAATCAGCCCCAGCATTTT

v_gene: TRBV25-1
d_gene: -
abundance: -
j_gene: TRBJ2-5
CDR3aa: CASSLQETQYF
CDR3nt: TGTGCCAGCAGTTTACAAGAGACCCAGTACTTC

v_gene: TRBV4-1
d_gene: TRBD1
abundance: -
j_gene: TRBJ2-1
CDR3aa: CASSQIQPHRDSPYNEQFF
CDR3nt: TGCGCCAGCAGCCAAATCCAGCCACACCGGGACAGTCCATACAATGAGCAGTTCTTC

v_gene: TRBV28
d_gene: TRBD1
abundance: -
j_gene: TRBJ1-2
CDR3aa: CASSLLGQGYGYTF
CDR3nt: TGTGCCAGCAGTTTACTGGGACAGGGCTATGGCTACACCTTC

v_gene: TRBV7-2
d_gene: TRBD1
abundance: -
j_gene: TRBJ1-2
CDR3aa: CASSLQGAADYGYTF
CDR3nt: TGTGCCAGCAGCCTTCAGGGGGCGGCGGACTATGGCTACACCTTC

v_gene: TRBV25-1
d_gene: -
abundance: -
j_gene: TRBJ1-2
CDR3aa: CASSESTGGRDGYTF
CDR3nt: TGTGCCAGCAGTGAATCCACCGGGGGCAGGGATGGCTACACCTTC

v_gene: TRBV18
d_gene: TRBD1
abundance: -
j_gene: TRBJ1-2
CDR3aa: CASSPRFGDSAPLEDYGYTF
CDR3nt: TGTGCCAGCTCACCCCGCTTTGGGGACAGCGCCCCGCTTGAGGACTATGGCTACACCTTC

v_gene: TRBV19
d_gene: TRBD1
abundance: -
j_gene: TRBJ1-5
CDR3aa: CASSMPTGQGFSQPQHF
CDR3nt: TGTGCCAGTAGTATGCCAACGGGACAGGGTTTCAGTCAGCCCCAGCATTTT

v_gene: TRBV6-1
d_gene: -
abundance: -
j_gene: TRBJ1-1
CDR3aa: CASSDIPGSTEAFF
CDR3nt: TGTGCCAGCAGTGATATACCGGGTTCCACTGAAGCTTTCTTT

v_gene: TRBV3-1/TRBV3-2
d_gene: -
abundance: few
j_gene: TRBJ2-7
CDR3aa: CASSPRSGGVGEQYF
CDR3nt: TGTGCCAGCAGCCCCCGGTCTGGAGGGGTCGGCGAGCAGTACTTC

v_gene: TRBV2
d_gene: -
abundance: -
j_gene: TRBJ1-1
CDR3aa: CASSDLRGTEAFF
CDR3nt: TGTGCCAGCAGTGATTTGAGGGGCACTGAAGCTTTCTTT

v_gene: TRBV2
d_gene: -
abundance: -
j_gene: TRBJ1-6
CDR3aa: CASSAQGISPLHF
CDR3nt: TGTGCCAGCAGTGCTCAGGGGATCTCGCCCCTCCACTTT

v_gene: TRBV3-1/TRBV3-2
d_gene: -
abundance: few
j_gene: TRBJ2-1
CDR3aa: CASSQVSGKGPNEQFF
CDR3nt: TGTGCCAGCAGCCAAGTGAGCGGTAAGGGGCCCAATGAGCAGTTCTTC